The sequence of this T cell receptor (beta chain) was determined in a study of shared clonotypes between healthy human individuals. The CDR3 consists of 16 residues. The junction had 6 bases not matched to a gene; V was cut back by 7 bases and J by 0 bases. From germline, CDR1 is SNHLY and CDR2 FYNNEI. In the case of this clone: Its antigen is currently unknown.

The data were produced by immunoSEQ multiplex PCR, yet TCRdb's version contains in-frame clones alone and is incomplete. The table records approximately 640,000 clones, 72% of them present only once. Study-wide findings and caveats: It was expected that sequencing depth would affect clonotype sharing among donors.

V and J are TRBV2 and TRBJ2-6; TRBD2 matches at 7 bases. The sample was memory CD4+ T cells sorted from blood. The subset here: CD45RA-negative fraction. This TCR came from a woman between 25 and 40 years old in good health. The CDR3: CASNQRGTSGANVLTF. Written as DNA, the CDR3 is TGTGCCAGCAACCAGCGGGGAACCTCTGGGGCCAACGTCCTGACTTTC. The whole variable domain, filled in from reference TRBV2 and TRBJ2-6, reads EPEVTQTPSHQVTQMGQEVILRCVPISNHLYFYWYRQILGQKVEFLVSFYNNEISEKSEIFDDQFSVERPDGSNFTLKIRSTKLEDSAMYFCASNQRGTSGANVLTFGAGSRLTVL.